The 10 T cell receptor beta chains in this list originate from one sample, sequenced in a study of blood T cell repertoires in COVID-19. The data were produced by immunoSEQ multiplex PCR, yet TCRdb's version contains in-frame clones alone and is incomplete. This sample has some 140,000 clones, with approximately 87% found just once. The sample consisted of peripheral blood. These receptors all stem from a middle-aged man with active COVID-19.

The chain uses TRBV11-2 and TRBJ2-2; D is uncertain. CDR3 length equals 13 residues. Germline V CDR1 and CDR2: SGHAT, FQNNGV. The V gene lost 4 bases and the J gene lost 6 bases, with 9 bases spanning the gap. The CDR3 here is CASSSGPPGELFF. The CDR3 bases are TGTGCCAGCAGCTCGGGTCCCCCCGGGGAGCTGTTTTTT.

This rearrangement joins TRBV5-1 to TRBJ1-1, with a weak D call TRBD1 (5 bases). From germline, CDR1 is SGHRS and CDR2 YFSETQ. The CDR3 has 13 residues. Trimming left V 5 bases short and J 5 bases short, with 13 bases between. CDR3 sequence reads: CASSQGSVTEAFF. CDR3 nucleotides: TGCGCCAGCAGTCAGGGATCAGTGACTGAAGCTTTCTTT.

The genes are TRBV30 and TRBJ1-1; a weak D match, TRBD1 (6 bases). The V gene's germline CDR1 is GTSNPN and CDR2 SVGIG (reference sequence). The CDR3 length is 15 residues. V lost 8 bases and J lost 0, with 19 bases in between. CDR3 DNA: TGTGCCCTAAATCGGGACATCATAATGAACACTGAAGCTTTCTTT. This sequence encodes CALNRDIIMNTEAFF.

The genes are TRBV11-3 and TRBJ2-2, with TRBD1 matching over 7 bases. The germline V gene encodes CDR1 SGHNT and CDR2 YENEEA. Losses at the gene ends were 5 bases for V and 2 bases for J; bases not matched to a gene: 5. The CDR3 totals 15 residues. In DNA form, the CDR3 reads TGTGCCAGCAGCCCGCGACAGGGTAACACCGGGGAGCTGTTTTTT. It specifies CASSPRQGNTGELFF.

J is TRBJ1-1 and V is TRBV11-2; 10 nucleotides match TRBD1. Germline V gene lookup returns CDR1 SGHAT and CDR2 FQNNGV. With V trimmed by 1 base and J by 2 bases, 10 bases remained unmatched. This CDR3 comprises 18 residues. The CDR3, as DNA: TGTGCCAGCAGCTTAGGAGTTAGGACAGGGGGTATTAACACTGAAGCTTTCTTT. Its translation: CASSLGVRTGGINTEAFF.

V usage is TRBV4-1 and J usage is TRBJ1-3, with 7 bases aligning to TRBD1. The CDR3 runs to 19 residues. V trimming: 1 base; J trimming: 2 bases; junction bases outside the gene matches: 14. Germline CDR1 and CDR2: MGHRA and YSYEKL. This chain's CDR3 is CASSQGTGRGISTGNTIYF. CDR3 in DNA: TGCGCCAGCAGCCAAGGGACAGGCCGGGGGATTTCAACTGGAAACACCATATATTTT.

The CDR3 region is CASSNVAGGTDTQYF. As DNA, the CDR3 is TGTGCCAGTAGTAACGTAGCGGGGGGCACAGATACGCAGTATTTT. This chain joins TRBV19 and TRBJ2-3; 9 bases line up with TRBD2. The CDR3 runs 15 residues. With 4 bases clipped from V and 1 base from J, the junction kept 3 bases outside the gene matches. Germline V gene lookup returns CDR1 LNHDA and CDR2 SQIVND (reference sequence). Together with reference TRBV19 and TRBJ2-3, the CDR3 gives the full variable domain: DGGITQSPKYLFRKEGQNVTLSCEQNLNHDAMYWYRQDPGQGLRLIYYSQIVNDFQKGDIAEGYSVSREKKESFPLTVTSAQKNPTAFYLCASSNVAGGTDTQYFGPGTRLTVL.

This chain links TRBV6-5 with TRBJ2-3, with TRBD1 identical over 8 bases. CDR1 is MNHEY and CDR2 is SVGAGI in the germline V gene. CDR3 length: 14 residues. V lost 6 bases and J lost 9; bases outside the gene matches: 11. CDR3 DNA sequence: TGTGCCAGCAGCAACCGGGACAGGTCGTGGACGCAGTATTTT. This translates into CASSNRDRSWTQYF.

V usage is TRBV5-6 and J usage is TRBJ1-3; tentatively, D is TRBD1 (6 bases). The V and J ends lost 1 base and 6 bases respectively, with 14 bases between them. In germline, CDR1 is SGHDT, CDR2 YYEEEE. The CDR3 extends over 15 amino acids. In DNA form, the CDR3 reads TGTGCCAGCAGCTTGCGGGGGGGCAAACTAAACACCATATATTTT. Translation gives CASSLRGGKLNTIYF. Combining the CDR3 with reference TRBV5-6 and TRBJ1-3 gives the whole variable domain DAGVTQSPTHLIKTRGQQVTLRCSPKSGHDTVSWYQQALGQGPQFIFQYYEEEERQRGNFPDRFSGHQFPNYSSELNVNALLLGDSALYLCASSLRGGKLNTIYFGEGSWLTVV.

The CDR3 coding sequence is TGTGCCAGTAGTAACCTCCTCGGACTGAACTATGGCTACACCTTC. Its translation: CASSNLLGLNYGYTF. The gene calls are TRBV19 and TRBJ1-2; D unclear. Trimming cost V 4 bases and J 2 bases, with 14 bases left between them. Germline values: CDR1 LNHDA, CDR2 SQIVND (reference sequence). The CDR3 has 15 amino acids.